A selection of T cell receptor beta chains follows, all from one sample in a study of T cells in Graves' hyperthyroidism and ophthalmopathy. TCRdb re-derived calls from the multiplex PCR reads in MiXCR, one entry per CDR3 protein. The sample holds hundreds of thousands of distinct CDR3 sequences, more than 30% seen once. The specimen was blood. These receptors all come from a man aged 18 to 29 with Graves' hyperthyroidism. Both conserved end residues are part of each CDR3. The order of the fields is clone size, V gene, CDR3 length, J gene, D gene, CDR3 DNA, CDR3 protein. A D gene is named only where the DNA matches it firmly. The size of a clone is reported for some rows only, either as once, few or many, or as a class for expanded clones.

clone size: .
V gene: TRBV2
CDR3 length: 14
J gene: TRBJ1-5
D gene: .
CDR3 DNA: TGTGCCAGCAGTGACAGGAGTGGCAATCAGCCCCAGCATTTT
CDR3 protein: CASSDRSGNQPQHF

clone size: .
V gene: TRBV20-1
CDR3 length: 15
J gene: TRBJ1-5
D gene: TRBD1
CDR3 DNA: TGCAGTGCTAGCCTTACAGGGGCATACAATCAGCCCCAGCATTTT
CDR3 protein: CSASLTGAYNQPQHF

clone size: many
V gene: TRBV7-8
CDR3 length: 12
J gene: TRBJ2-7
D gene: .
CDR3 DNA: TGTGCCAGCAGCGCGGGGATCTACGAGCAGTACTTC
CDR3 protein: CASSAGIYEQYF

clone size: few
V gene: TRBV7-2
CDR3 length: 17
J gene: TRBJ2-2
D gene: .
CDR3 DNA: TGTGCCAGCAGCCACCCTCTGGGGACTCCGAACACCGGGGAGCTGTTTTTT
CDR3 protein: CASSHPLGTPNTGELFF

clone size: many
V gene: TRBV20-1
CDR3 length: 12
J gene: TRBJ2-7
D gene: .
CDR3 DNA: TGCAGTGCTAGAGCGGTATCCTACGAGCAGTACTTC
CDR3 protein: CSARAVSYEQYF

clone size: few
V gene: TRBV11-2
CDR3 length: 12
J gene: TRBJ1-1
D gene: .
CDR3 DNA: TGTGCCAGCAGCCCGGACTATGCTGAAGCTTTCTTT
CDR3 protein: CASSPDYAEAFF

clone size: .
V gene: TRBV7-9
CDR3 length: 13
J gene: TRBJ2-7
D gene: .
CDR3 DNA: TGTGCCAGCAGAATGGACTACTCCTACGAGCAGTACTTC
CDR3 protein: CASRMDYSYEQYF

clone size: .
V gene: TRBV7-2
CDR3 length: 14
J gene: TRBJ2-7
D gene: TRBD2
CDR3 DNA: TGTGCCAGCAGCTCAGCGGGAGACGGCTACGAGCAGTACTTC
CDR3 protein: CASSSAGDGYEQYF

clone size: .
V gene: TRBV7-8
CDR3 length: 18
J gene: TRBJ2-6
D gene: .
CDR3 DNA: TGTGCCAGCAGCTTAGTCCCAGGGGATTCCTCTGGGGCCAACGTCCTGACTTTC
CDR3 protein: CASSLVPGDSSGANVLTF

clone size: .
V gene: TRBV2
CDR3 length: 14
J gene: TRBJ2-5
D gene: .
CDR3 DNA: TGTGCCAGTCATGCCACAGGTTCCGGTGAGACCCAGTACTTC
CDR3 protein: CASHATGSGETQYF

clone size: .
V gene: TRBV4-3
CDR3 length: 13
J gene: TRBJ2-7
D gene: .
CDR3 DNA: TGCGCCAGCAGCCAAGGACCATTCCACGAGCAGTACTTC
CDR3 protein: CASSQGPFHEQYF

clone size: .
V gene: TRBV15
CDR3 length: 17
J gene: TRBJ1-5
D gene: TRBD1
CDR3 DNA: TGTGCCACCAGCAGAGATCGGGGACAGGGGGGCAATCAGCCCCAGCATTTT
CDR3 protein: CATSRDRGQGGNQPQHF

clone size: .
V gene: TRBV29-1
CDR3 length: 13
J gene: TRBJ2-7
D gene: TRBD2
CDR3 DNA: TGCAGCTATGGACTAGCGTTGTCCTACGAGCAGTACTTC
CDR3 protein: CSYGLALSYEQYF

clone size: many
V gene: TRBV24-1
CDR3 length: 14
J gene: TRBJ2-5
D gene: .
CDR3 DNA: TGTGCCACCGCCTCCTCTGAAGGGAGCGAGACCCAGTACTTC
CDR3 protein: CATASSEGSETQYF

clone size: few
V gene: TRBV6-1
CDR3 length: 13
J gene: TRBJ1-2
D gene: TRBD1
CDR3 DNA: TGTGCCAGCAGTGATGTGACAGGGGATGGCTACACCTTC
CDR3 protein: CASSDVTGDGYTF

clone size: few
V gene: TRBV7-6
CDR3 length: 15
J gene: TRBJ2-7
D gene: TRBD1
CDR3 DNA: TGTGCCAGCAGCTTACACGATCAGGGGGCCTACGAGCAGTACTTC
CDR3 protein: CASSLHDQGAYEQYF

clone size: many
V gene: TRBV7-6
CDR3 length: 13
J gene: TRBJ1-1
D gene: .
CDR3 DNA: TGTGCCAGCAGCTTAGATCTGGCCCATGAAGCTTTCTTT
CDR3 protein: CASSLDLAHEAFF

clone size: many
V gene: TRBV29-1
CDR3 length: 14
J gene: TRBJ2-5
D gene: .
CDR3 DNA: TGCAGCGTTGAGGCGACAGACCACCAAGAGACCCAGTACTTC
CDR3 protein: CSVEATDHQETQYF

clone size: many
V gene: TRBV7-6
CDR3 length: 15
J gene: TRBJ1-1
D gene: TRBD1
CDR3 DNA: TGTGCCAGCAGCCTTGTCGGACAGGCGAACACTGAAGCTTTCTTT
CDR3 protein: CASSLVGQANTEAFF

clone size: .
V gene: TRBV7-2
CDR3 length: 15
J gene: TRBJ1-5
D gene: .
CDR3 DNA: TGTGCCAGCAGCTTAGAAAGGGGCCTCAATCGACCCCAGCATTTT
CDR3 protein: CASSLERGLNRPQHF

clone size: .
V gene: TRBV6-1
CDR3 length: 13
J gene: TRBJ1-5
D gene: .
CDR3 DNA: TGTGCCAGCAGTGTGGAGGGTAGGCAGCCCCAGCATTTT
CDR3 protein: CASSVEGRQPQHF

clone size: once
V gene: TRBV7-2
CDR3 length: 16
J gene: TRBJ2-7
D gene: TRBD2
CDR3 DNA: TGTGCCAGCTCTCCCCGGGGGGAGCTAGCGGGATACGAGCAGTACTTC
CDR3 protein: CASSPRGELAGYEQYF

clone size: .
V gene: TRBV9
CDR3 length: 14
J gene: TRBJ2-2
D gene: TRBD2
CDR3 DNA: TGTGCCAGCGAAGGACTAGAGCGCACCGGGGAGCTGTTTTTT
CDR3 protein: CASEGLERTGELFF

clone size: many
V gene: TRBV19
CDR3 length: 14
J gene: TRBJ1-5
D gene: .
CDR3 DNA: TGTGCCAGTAGCAGGGGAAAGAACAATCAGCCCCAGCATTTT
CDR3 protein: CASSRGKNNQPQHF

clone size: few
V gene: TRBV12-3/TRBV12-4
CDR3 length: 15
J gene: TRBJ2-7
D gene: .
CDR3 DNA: TGTGCCAGCAGTTTCCGCGCGGGCTCCCCCTACGAGCAGTACTTC
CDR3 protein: CASSFRAGSPYEQYF

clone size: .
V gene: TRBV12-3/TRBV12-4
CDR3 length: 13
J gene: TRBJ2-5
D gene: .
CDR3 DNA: TGTGCCAGCAGCCCCCTCAGACAAGAGACCCAGTACTTC
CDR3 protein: CASSPLRQETQYF

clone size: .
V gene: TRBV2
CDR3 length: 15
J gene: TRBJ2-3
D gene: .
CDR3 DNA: TGTGCCACCGTAAAAACAGGGTCAAGCACAGATACGCAGTATTTT
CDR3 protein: CATVKTGSSTDTQYF

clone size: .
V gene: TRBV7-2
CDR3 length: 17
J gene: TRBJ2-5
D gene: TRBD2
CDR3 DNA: TGTGCCAGCAGCTTAAGAGGGCGGGAGGGCCGGTGGGAGACCCAGTACTTC
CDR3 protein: CASSLRGREGRWETQYF

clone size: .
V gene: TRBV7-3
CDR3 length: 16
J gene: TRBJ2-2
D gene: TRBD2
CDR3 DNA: TGTGCCAGCAGCTCCAGCGGGGGGACGCCCCTCGGGGAGCTGTTTTTT
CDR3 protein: CASSSSGGTPLGELFF

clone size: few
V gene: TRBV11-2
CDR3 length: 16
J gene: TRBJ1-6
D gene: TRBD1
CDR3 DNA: TGTGCCAGCAGCTCCCATATGACAGGGTTGGGGTCACCCCTCCACTTT
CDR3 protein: CASSSHMTGLGSPLHF

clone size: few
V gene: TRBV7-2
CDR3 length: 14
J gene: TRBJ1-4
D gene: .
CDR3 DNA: TGTGCCAGCAGCCAAGGGGCTAGGGATGAAAAACTGTTTTTT
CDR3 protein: CASSQGARDEKLFF

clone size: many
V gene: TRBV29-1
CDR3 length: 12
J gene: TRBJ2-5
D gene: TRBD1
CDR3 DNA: TGCAGCGTTGCCGGACAGGGAAAGACCCAGTACTTC
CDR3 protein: CSVAGQGKTQYF

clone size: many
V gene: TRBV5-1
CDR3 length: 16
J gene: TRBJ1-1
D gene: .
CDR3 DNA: TGCGCCAGCAGCTCCCCGCGCGGGAATTGGGACACTGAAGCTTTCTTT
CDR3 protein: CASSSPRGNWDTEAFF

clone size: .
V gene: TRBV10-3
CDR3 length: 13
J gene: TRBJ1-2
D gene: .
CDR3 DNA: TGTGCCATCAGCAAGTTAGGGACGGGCGGCTACACCTTC
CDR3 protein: CAISKLGTGGYTF

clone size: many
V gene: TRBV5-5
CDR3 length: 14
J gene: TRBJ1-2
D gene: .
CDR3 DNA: TGTGCCAGCAGCTTGACAGGAACTAACTATGGCTACACCTTC
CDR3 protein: CASSLTGTNYGYTF

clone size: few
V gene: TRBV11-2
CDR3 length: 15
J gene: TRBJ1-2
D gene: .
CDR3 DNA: TGTGCCAGCAGGCCCGGGGCAGAGCCTTCCTATGGCTACACCTTC
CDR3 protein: CASRPGAEPSYGYTF

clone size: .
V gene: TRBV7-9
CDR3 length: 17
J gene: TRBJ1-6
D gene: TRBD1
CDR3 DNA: TGTGCCAGCAGCGCCGGACAGGGTAACCCTATATCTTCACCCCTCCACTTT
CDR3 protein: CASSAGQGNPISSPLHF

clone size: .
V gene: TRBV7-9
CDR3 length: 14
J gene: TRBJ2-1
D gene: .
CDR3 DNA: TGTGCCAGCAGCTTGATTAGCTCCTACAATGAGCAGTTCTTC
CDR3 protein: CASSLISSYNEQFF

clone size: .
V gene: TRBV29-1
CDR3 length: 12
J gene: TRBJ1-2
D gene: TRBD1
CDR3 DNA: TGCAGCGGCGGGACAGGGATCGGCGGCTACACCTTC
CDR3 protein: CSGGTGIGGYTF

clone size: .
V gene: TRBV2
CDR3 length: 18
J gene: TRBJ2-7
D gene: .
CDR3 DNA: TGTGCCAGCAGTGAGGGCAGGGTCTCTCCCGGGGAGCCATACGAGCAGTACTTC
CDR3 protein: CASSEGRVSPGEPYEQYF

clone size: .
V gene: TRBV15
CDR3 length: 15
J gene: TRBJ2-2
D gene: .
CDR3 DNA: TGTGCCACCAGCAGAGATGCGGCAGGCACCGGGGAGCTGTTTTTT
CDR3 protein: CATSRDAAGTGELFF

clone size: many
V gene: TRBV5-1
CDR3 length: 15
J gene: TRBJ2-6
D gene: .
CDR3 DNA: TGTGCCAGCAGCCTCGGGGACTCTGGGGCCAACGTCCTGACTTTC
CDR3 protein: CASSLGDSGANVLTF

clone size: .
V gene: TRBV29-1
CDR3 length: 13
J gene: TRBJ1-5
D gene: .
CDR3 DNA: TGCAGCGCAGCTCCGGACGGGAGCTCCTACGAGCATTTT
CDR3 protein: CSAAPDGSSYEHF

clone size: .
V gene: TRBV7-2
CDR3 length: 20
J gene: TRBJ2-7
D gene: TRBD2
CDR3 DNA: TGTGCCAGCAGCTTAGCCCTGCCGCGGGTGCTCGGGACTAGGGATCACGAGCAGTACTTC
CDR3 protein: CASSLALPRVLGTRDHEQYF

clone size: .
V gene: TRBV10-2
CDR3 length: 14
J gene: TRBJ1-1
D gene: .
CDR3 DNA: TGCGCCAGCAGAAGAGGACAGATGAACACTGAAGCTTTCTTT
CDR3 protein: CASRRGQMNTEAFF

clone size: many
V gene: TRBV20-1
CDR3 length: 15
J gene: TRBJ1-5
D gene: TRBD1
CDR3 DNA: TGCAGTGCTAGAGAGGGGACAGGGACGGGTCAGCCCCAGCATTTT
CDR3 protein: CSAREGTGTGQPQHF

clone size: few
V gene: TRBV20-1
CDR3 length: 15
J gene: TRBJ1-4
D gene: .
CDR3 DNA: TGTAGTGCTAGAGTAAGGAGAGCAACTAATGAAAAACTGTTTTTT
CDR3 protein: CSARVRRATNEKLFF

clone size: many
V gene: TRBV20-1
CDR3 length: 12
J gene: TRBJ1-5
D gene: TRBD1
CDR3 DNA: TGCAGTGCTTATACAGGGGATCAGCCCCAGCATTTT
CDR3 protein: CSAYTGDQPQHF

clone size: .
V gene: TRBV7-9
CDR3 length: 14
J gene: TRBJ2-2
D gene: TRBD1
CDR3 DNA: TGTGCCAGCCGGGACAGGGGGCCGGCCGGGGAGCTGTTTTTT
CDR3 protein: CASRDRGPAGELFF

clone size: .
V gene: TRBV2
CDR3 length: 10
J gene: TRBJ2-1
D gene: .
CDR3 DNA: TGTGCCAGCAAGGGGGGGGCCGAGTTCTTC
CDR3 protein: CASKGGAEFF